This passage covers 32 T cell receptor beta chains from one sample sequenced in a study of early T cells in non-severe SARS-CoV-2 infection. Via MiXCR, TCRdb re-called the 5' RACE reads, giving one row per CDR3 protein. The table has 70,000 to 90,000 distinct CDR3 sequences, over 9.5% seen once; the top ten hold 8% to 8.5%. Sequencing used whole blood, obtained at baseline. Receptor source: an adult who was a healthcare worker with PCR-confirmed SARS-CoV-2 infection or an uninfected control (not recorded which).

The genes are TRBV5-1 and TRBJ2-5, with D perhaps matching TRBD1 (5 bases). The germline V gene has CDR1 SGHRS and CDR2 YFSETQ. V was trimmed by 2 bases and J by 3 bases, leaving 14 bases between them. The CDR3 is made up of 15 amino acids. CDR3 sequence reads: CASSFSGKLEETQYF. The DNA of the CDR3 is TGCGCCAGCAGCTTTTCAGGGAAATTAGAAGAGACCCAGTACTTC. Using reference TRBV5-1 and TRBJ2-5 for the parts outside the CDR3, the full variable domain is KAGVTQTPRYLIKTRGQQVTLSCSPISGHRSVSWYQQTPGQGLQFLFEYFSETQRNKGNFPGRFSGRQFSNSRSEMNVSTLELGDSALYLCASSFSGKLEETQYFGPGTRLLVL.

The sample holds many counts of this clonotype. This chain joins TRBV6-5 and TRBJ1-5; TRBD1 matches at 7 bases. This CDR3 has 16 residues. Germline CDR1 reads MNHEY; CDR2 reads SVGAGI. The trim removed 4 bases at V and 3 bases at J, leaving 9 bases unmatched. The CDR3 spells CASSSSWDSNNQPQHF. Written as DNA, the CDR3 is TGTGCCAGCAGTTCATCTTGGGACAGCAACAATCAGCCCCAGCATTTT.

The rearrangement joins TRBV12-3 or TRBV12-4 to TRBJ2-1; tentatively, D is TRBD1 (6 bases). V lost 5 bases, J lost 2 bases, and 16 bases lay in between. The CDR3 runs to 16 residues. The DNA for the CDR3 is TGTGCCAGCAGTCCAACAGGGATGGGCACCTACAATGAGCAGTTCTTC. Its translation: CASSPTGMGTYNEQFF.

This clonotype has a count of ten or more. The rearrangement uses TRBV14 and TRBJ2-2; D unresolved. V lost 4 bases and J lost 5, with 8 bases in between. The CDR3 sequence is 13 residues long. Per the germline V gene, CDR1 is SGHDN and CDR2 is FVKESK. CDR3 bases: TGTGCCAGCAGCCGGATATTAACCGGGGAGCTGTTTTTT. This gives the protein CASSRILTGELFF.

This clonotype has a count of ten or more. The genes are TRBV12-3 or TRBV12-4 and TRBJ1-4, with a tentative D call TRBD1 (5 bases). The CDR3 has 14 residues. V shed 8 bases and J shed 8 bases, with 18 bases lying between them. The CDR3 protein is CASHQSGLGEKLFF. DNA of the CDR3: TGTGCCAGCCATCAATCAGGGCTGGGGGAAAAACTGTTTTTT.

This clonotype was seen a few times. The rearrangement uses TRBV20-1 and TRBJ2-7; 7 bases are shared with TRBD1. After removal of 1 base from V and 1 base from J, the junction contained 7 bases not matched to a gene. Germline V gives CDR1 DFQATT, CDR2 SNEGSKA (reference sequence). This CDR3 contains 15 residues. CDR3 loop: CSARVIRTGSYEQYF. CDR3 DNA sequence: TGCAGTGCTAGAGTTATTAGGACAGGTTCCTACGAGCAGTACTTC.

This chain's CDR3 is CASSPVGTYGYTF. CDR3 bases: TGTGCCAGCAGCCCGGTCGGGACCTATGGCTACACCTTC. The chain recombines TRBV7-9 with TRBJ1-2; TRBD1 is a possible D gene (5 bases). The V end was cut by 5 bases, the J end by 4 bases, with 11 bases between. In germline, CDR1 is SEHNR, CDR2 FQNEAQ (reference sequence). This CDR3 has 13 amino acids.

This chain joins TRBV7-9 and TRBJ1-5, with no clear D. Trimming removed 0 bases at V and 6 bases at J, with 6 bases between. Germline-derived CDR1 and CDR2 are SEHNR and FQNEAQ (reference sequence). The CDR3 extends over 13 amino acids. Written as DNA, the CDR3 is TGTGCCAGCAGCTTAGCCAAGGGTCAGCCCCAGCATTTT. Protein sequence: CASSLAKGQPQHF. The entire variable domain, with the rest obtained from reference TRBV7-9 and TRBJ1-5, is as follows: DTGVSQNPRHKITKRGQNVTFRCDPISEHNRLYWYRQTLGQGPEFLTYFQNEAQLEKSRLLSDRFSAERPKGSFSTLEIQRTEQGDSAMYLCASSLAKGQPQHFGDGTRLSIL.

The chain recombines TRBV3-1 with TRBJ2-1; no firm D call. V was shortened by 3 bases and J by 7 bases, with 10 bases between the two germline ends. The CDR3 is 13 amino acids. Germline V gives CDR1 LGHDT, CDR2 YNNKEL (reference sequence). The CDR3 DNA reads as TGTGCCAGCAGCCATCGGATTGTGAATGAGCAGTTCTTC. It translates to CASSHRIVNEQFF.

This clonotype was seen more than once but under ten times. This rearrangement joins TRBV21-1 to TRBJ1-5. TRBV21-1 is a known pseudogene. The CDR3 is made up of 16 amino acids. The DNA for the CDR3 is TGTGCCAGCAGCAAAGCTCGGGGTCGGATTTATCAGCCCCAGCATTTT. Translating gives CASSKARGRIYQPQHF.

Only a few counts were recorded for this clonotype. The rearrangement uses TRBV20-1 and TRBJ2-7; 9 nucleotides agree with TRBD1. The V segment lost 0 bases and the J segment 3 bases; nucleotides outside the gene matches: 6. In germline, CDR1 is DFQATT, CDR2 SNEGSKA (reference sequence). This CDR3 has 15 amino acids. This chain's CDR3 is CSARDRMGQGYEQYF. CDR3 sequence (DNA): TGCAGTGCTAGAGATAGGATGGGACAGGGCTACGAGCAGTACTTC.

In this sample, this clonotype turned up a few times. The chain combines TRBV5-5 with TRBJ2-4; 7 nucleotides align to TRBD2. The CDR3 has 15 amino acids. Germline CDR1 SGHKS, CDR2 YYEKEE (reference sequence). V gave up 3 bases and J gave up 1 base; unmatched junction bases: 4. CDR3 nucleotide sequence: TGTGCCAGCAGCTGGGGAGGGGTGGCCAAAAACATTCAGTACTTC. It codes for CASSWGGVAKNIQYF.

V and J are TRBV7-8 and TRBJ2-2; 7 bases are shared with TRBD2. Germline CDR1 and CDR2: SGHVS and FQNEAQ. V trimming: 3 bases; J trimming: 6 bases; junction bases outside the gene matches: 1. This CDR3 has 13 residues. CDR3 sequence (DNA): TGTGCCAGCAGCTTCCGGGGGGCCGGGGAGCTGTTTTTT. Amino acids: CASSFRGAGELFF.

By sample fraction, this clonotype is medium-sized. This rearrangement joins TRBV12-3 or TRBV12-4 to TRBJ1-6; no clear D gene. The CDR3 covers 14 residues. V lost 2 bases and J 6 bases, leaving 8 bases between the germline ends. The CDR3, as DNA: TGTGCCAGCAGTTTATTCGGCTTTAATTCACCCCTCCACTTT. It translates to CASSLFGFNSPLHF.

This clonotype occurred many times. The chain employs TRBV20-1 and TRBJ2-1, with 13 nucleotides matching TRBD2. Germline V gene data show CDR1 as DFQATT and CDR2 as SNEGSKA (reference sequence). The CDR3 is 13 residues long. V shed 6 bases and J 8 bases; nucleotides not matched to a gene: 4. This CDR3 is CSAGLAGVDEQFF. CDR3 DNA: TGCAGTGCCGGACTAGCGGGAGTTGATGAGCAGTTCTTC.

This clonotype was seen a handful of times. V is TRBV20-1 and J is TRBJ1-2; possibly TRBD1 for D (5 bases). The V end lost 0 bases, the J end lost 4 bases, and 12 bases lay between the germline ends. CDR3 length: 14 amino acids. The V gene's germline CDR1 is DFQATT and CDR2 SNEGSKA (reference sequence). In nucleotides, the CDR3 is TGCAGTGCTAGAGAGCGGGGGGGTCCCTATGGCTACACCTTC. It is translated as CSARERGGPYGYTF.

This clonotype was detected many times. The chain links TRBV6-5 to TRBJ2-1; 12 bases are a match to TRBD1. CDR3 length: 15 amino acids. The J segment lost 7 bases and the V segment lost 2 bases, leaving 3 bases of the junction unmatched. In germline, CDR1 is MNHEY, CDR2 SVGAGI. The chain's CDR3 is CASSYRDRGLNEQFF. For the CDR3, the DNA is TGTGCCAGCAGTTACCGGGACAGGGGGCTGAATGAGCAGTTCTTC.

This clonotype was counted between two and nine times. The chain has TRBV3-1 and TRBJ2-2; 14 bases agree with TRBD2. CDR1 LGHDT and CDR2 YNNKEL come from the germline V gene (reference sequence). Trimming removed 4 bases from V and 6 bases from J; junction bases left unmatched: 4. This CDR3 is 16 amino acids long. The CDR3 here is CASSLGTSGSSGELFF. CDR3 DNA sequence: TGTGCCAGCAGCCTCGGGACTAGCGGGAGTTCCGGGGAGCTGTTTTTT. The variable domain in full, with the rest retrieved from reference TRBV3-1 and TRBJ2-2, is DTAVSQTPKYLVTQMGNDKSIKCEQNLGHDTMYWYKQDSKKFLKIMFSYNNKELIINETVPNRFSPKSPDKAHLNLHINSLELGDSAVYFCASSLGTSGSSGELFFGEGSRLTVL.

The J gene is TRBJ2-3, the V gene TRBV7-2, with a possible D match to TRBD2 (5 bases). Germline V gene sequence: CDR1 SGHTA, CDR2 FQGNSA. There are 16 residues in the CDR3. Trimming stripped 2 bases from V and 1 base from J, with 13 bases between. The DNA for the CDR3 is TGTGCCAGCAGCTTACGTGCCGGGATGGGCACAGATACGCAGTATTTT. Its translation is CASSLRAGMGTDTQYF.

This clonotype was found a few times. This chain joins TRBV27 and TRBJ2-7, with TRBD1 identical over 7 bases. Germline V gene lookup returns CDR1 MNHEY and CDR2 SMNVEV (reference sequence). The V gene end was trimmed by 7 bases and the J gene end by 7 bases; junction bases not matched to a gene: 7. The CDR3 has 12 residues. CDR3 sequence reads: CASKTGLREQYF. The CDR3 coding sequence is TGTGCCAGCAAGACAGGGTTACGGGAGCAGTACTTC.

This clonotype occurred a few times. The V gene is TRBV21-1, the J gene TRBJ2-7; the D call of TRBD2 is as the table states it, not checked on the DNA. TRBV21-1 is designated a pseudogene. The CDR3 is made up of 20 amino acids. The CDR3 bases are TGTGCCAGCTGGCGGAGTATGAGATTCCCGAAGAGGGCTGAAACGCGCGAGCAGTACTTC. Translation gives CASWRSMRFPKRAETREQYF.

This clonotype came up many times. The rearrangement uses TRBV2 and TRBJ2-7, with D uncertain. The ends were cut back, 2 bases at V and 7 bases at J, with 18 bases in the middle. In germline, CDR1 is SNHLY, CDR2 FYNNEI. The CDR3 length is 15 residues. CDR3 sequence: CASSELPPTVREQYF. CDR3 in DNA: TGTGCCAGCAGTGAACTGCCTCCTACGGTGAGGGAGCAGTACTTC.

This clonotype showed up many times. The chain uses TRBV27 and TRBJ2-1; no clear D. CDR1 is MNHEY, CDR2 SMNVEV, per germline (reference sequence). This CDR3 region has 14 residues. Trimming removed 3 bases at V and 2 bases at J, with 8 bases between. CDR3 in amino acids: CASSFRLAYNEQFF. The CDR3 DNA follows: TGTGCCAGCAGTTTCCGGCTAGCCTACAATGAGCAGTTCTTC.

This clonotype was observed a handful of times. The rearrangement uses TRBV9 and TRBJ2-1, with 12 bases that match TRBD2. This CDR3 has 16 amino acids. J lost 15 bases, V lost 0 bases, and 13 bases had no gene match. The germline gives CDR1 SGDLS, CDR2 YYNGEE. Here the CDR3 DNA reads TGTGCCAGCAGCGTAGTTCTAGCGGGAGGGCCAGGAGATGGGTTCTTC. It yields the protein CASSVVLAGGPGDGFF.

This clonotype has just a few counts. The V and J genes are TRBV7-8 and TRBJ1-2; no clear D gene. Trimming cost V 6 bases and J 0 bases, with 11 bases left between them. The germline gives CDR1 SGHVS, CDR2 FQNEAQ. This CDR3 region has 14 residues. Here the CDR3 DNA reads TGTGCCAGCAGTCCCTTGCAAGCTAACTATGGCTACACCTTC. It codes for CASSPLQANYGYTF.

Ten or more counts support this clonotype. The genes are TRBV6-6 and TRBJ1-1; TRBD1 matches at 9 bases. There are 15 residues in the CDR3. Trimming cost V 7 bases and J 3 bases; bases outside gene matches: 9. In germline, CDR1 is MNHNY, CDR2 SVGAGI (reference sequence). CDR3 sequence: CASIDRGGSDTEAFF. CDR3 sequence (DNA): TGTGCCAGCATCGACAGGGGGGGGTCGGACACTGAAGCTTTCTTT.

This clonotype was seen many times. Here the CDR3 reads CSATLVYEQFF. CDR3 nucleotide sequence: TGCAGTGCCACCCTAGTCTACGAGCAGTTCTTC. The chain employs TRBV20-1 and TRBJ2-1, with no clear D. Between the trimmed V and J ends, which lost 6 bases and 10 bases, there was a span of 13 bases. The V gene's germline CDR1 is DFQATT and CDR2 SNEGSKA (reference sequence). The CDR3 has 11 residues.

The chain couples TRBV19 to TRBJ2-2; D is possibly TRBD1 (6 bases). The V gene's germline CDR1 is LNHDA and CDR2 SQIVND (reference sequence). Trimming removed 8 bases at V and 0 bases at J, with 7 bases between. CDR3 size: 13 residues. Written as DNA, the CDR3 is TGTGCCAGTGGACAGTCGAACACCGGGGAGCTGTTTTTT. Translation gives CASGQSNTGELFF.

The chain recombines TRBV10-1 with TRBJ2-1, with TRBD1 identical over 7 bases. V gave up 0 bases and J gave up 6 bases; unmatched junction bases: 11. Per the germline V gene, CDR1 is WNHNN and CDR2 is SYGVQD (reference sequence). The CDR3 covers 17 residues. Here the CDR3 DNA reads TGCGCCAGCAGTGAGTCGATACGACAGGGTTTAAGCAATGAGCAGTTCTTC. Translated: CASSESIRQGLSNEQFF.

This clonotype was seen many times. V usage is TRBV29-1 and J usage is TRBJ2-7, with 13 positions matching TRBD2. The V gene end was trimmed by 7 bases and the J gene end by 2 bases; junction bases not matched to a gene: 11. CDR3 length equals 16 residues. CDR1 is SQVTM, CDR2 ANQGSEA, per germline. The CDR3, as DNA: TGCAGCGCATCCGGGACTAGCGGGAAAGCTCCCTACGAGCAGTACTTC. Translated: CSASGTSGKAPYEQYF.

As concerns this clonotype: At one of its ends the junction is not consistent with the germline gene, which may arise from a read error. This chain joins TRBV28 and TRBJ1-2; D may be TRBD1 (5 bases). The CDR3 is 14 residues long. Germline CDR1 and CDR2: MDHEN and SYDVKM. The CDR3 DNA follows: TGTGCCACCAGTTTTCCAGGGCGAGGCTATGGCTACACCTTC. Its translation is CATSFPGRGYGYTF.

The J gene is TRBJ2-5, the V gene TRBV27; possibly TRBD1 or TRBD2 for D (5 bases each). V lost 5 bases and J lost 1, with 17 bases in between. The CDR3 is 16 residues long. Per the germline V gene, CDR1 is MNHEY and CDR2 is SMNVEV (reference sequence). The CDR3 sequence is CASSLGPTTFQETQYF. DNA for the CDR3: TGTGCCAGCAGTCTGGGACCGACTACTTTCCAAGAGACCCAGTACTTC.